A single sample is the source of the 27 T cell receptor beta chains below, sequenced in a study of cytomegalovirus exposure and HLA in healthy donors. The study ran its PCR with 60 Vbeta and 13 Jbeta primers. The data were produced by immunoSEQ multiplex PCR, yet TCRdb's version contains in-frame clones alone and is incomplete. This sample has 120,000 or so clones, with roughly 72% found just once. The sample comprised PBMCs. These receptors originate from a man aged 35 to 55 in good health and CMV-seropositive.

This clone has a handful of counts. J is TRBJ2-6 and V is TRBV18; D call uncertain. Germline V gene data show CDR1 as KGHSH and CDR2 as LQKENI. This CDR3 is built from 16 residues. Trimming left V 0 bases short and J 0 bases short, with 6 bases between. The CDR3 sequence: CASSPPSSSGANVLTF. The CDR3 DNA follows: TGTGCCAGCTCACCACCTTCATCCTCTGGGGCCAACGTCCTGACTTTC.

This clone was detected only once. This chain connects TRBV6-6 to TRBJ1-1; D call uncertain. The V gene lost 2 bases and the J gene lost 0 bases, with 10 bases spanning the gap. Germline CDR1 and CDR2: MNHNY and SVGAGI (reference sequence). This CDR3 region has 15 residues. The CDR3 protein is CASSYPAPMNTEAFF. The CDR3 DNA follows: TGTGCCAGCAGTTACCCCGCACCTATGAACACTGAAGCTTTCTTT.

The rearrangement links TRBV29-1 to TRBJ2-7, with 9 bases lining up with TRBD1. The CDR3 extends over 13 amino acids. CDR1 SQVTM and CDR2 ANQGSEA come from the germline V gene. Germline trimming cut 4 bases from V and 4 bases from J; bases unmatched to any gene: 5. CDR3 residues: CSVVVTGGYEQYF. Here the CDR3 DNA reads TGCAGCGTTGTCGTGACAGGGGGATACGAGCAGTACTTC.

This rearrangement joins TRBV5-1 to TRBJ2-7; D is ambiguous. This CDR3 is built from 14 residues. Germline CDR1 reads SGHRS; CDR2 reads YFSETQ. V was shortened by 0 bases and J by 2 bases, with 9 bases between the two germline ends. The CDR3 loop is CASSLGQAPYEQYF. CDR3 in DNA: TGCGCCAGCAGCTTGGGGCAGGCCCCCTACGAGCAGTACTTC.

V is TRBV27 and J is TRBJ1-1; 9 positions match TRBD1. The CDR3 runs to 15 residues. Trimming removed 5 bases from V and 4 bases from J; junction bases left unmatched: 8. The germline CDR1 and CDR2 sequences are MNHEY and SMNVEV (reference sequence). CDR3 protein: CASSLTGGRTTEAFF. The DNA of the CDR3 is TGTGCCAGCAGTCTGACAGGGGGGAGGACCACTGAAGCTTTCTTT.

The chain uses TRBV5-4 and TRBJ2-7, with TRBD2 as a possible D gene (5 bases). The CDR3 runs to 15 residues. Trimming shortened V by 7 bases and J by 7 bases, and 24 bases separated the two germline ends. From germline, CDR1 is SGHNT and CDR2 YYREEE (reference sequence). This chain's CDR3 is CASGPQYSAKGEQYF. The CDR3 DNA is TGTGCCAGCGGTCCTCAATATAGCGCAAAAGGAGAGCAGTACTTC.

The CDR3: CASSLDLSPSYNEQFF. The CDR3 nucleotides read TGTGCCAGCAGCTTAGATCTTAGCCCGTCCTACAATGAGCAGTTCTTC. The V gene is TRBV7-8, the J gene TRBJ2-1; D is unclear. The V end lost 1 base, the J end lost 1 base, and 11 bases lay between the germline ends. Germline values: CDR1 SGHVS, CDR2 FQNEAQ. CDR3 length equals 16 residues. Based on the CDR3 plus reference TRBV7-8 and TRBJ2-1, the full variable domain is GAGVSQSPRYKVAKRGQDVALRCDPISGHVSLFWYQQALGQGPEFLTYFQNEAQLDKSGLPSDRFFAERPEGSVSTLKIQRTQQEDSAVYLCASSLDLSPSYNEQFFGPGTRLTVL.

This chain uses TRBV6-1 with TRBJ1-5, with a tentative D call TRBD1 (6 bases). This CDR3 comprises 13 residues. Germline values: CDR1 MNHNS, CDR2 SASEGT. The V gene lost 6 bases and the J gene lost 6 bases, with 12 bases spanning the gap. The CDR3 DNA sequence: TGTGCCAGCAGCTTACAGGGACCTCAGCCCCAGCATTTT. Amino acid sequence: CASSLQGPQPQHF.

CDR3 region: CASSPGTGGVEQYF. Here the CDR3 DNA reads TGTGCCAGCAGTCCCGGGACAGGGGGCGTCGAGCAGTACTTC. V and J are TRBV6-5 and TRBJ2-7; 12 nucleotides match TRBD1. Trimming cost V 5 bases and J 6 bases; bases outside gene matches: 5. CDR1 MNHEY and CDR2 SVGAGI come from the germline V gene. This CDR3 spans 14 amino acids.

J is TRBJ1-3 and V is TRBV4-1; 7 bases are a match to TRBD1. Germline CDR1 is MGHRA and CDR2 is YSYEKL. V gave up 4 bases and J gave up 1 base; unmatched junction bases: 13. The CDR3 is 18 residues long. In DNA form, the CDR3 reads TGCGCCAGCAGCCCAGGAGGCGTGAGGGGGCCGTCTGGAAACACCATATATTTT. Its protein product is CASSPGGVRGPSGNTIYF.

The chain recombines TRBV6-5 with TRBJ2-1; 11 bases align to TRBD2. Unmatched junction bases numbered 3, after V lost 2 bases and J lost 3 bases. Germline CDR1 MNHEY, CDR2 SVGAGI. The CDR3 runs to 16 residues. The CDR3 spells CASSYASGRSYNEQFF. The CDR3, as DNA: TGTGCCAGCAGTTACGCTAGCGGGAGGAGCTACAATGAGCAGTTCTTC.

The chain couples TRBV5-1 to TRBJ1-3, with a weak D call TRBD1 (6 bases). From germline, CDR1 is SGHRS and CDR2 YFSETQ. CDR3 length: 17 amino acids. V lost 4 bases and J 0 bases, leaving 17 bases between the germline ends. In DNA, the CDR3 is TGCGCCAGCAGCCCGGTCGGGACACCCCGCTCTGGAAACACCATATATTTT. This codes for CASSPVGTPRSGNTIYF.

CDR3 nucleotides: TGTGCCAGCAGTCCCAACTACAATGAGCAGTTCTTC. Translating gives CASSPNYNEQFF. The chain links TRBV27 to TRBJ2-1; no clear D gene. V shed 5 bases and J shed 3 bases, with 5 bases lying between them. CDR3 length: 12 residues. Germline V CDR1 and CDR2: MNHEY, SMNVEV (reference sequence).

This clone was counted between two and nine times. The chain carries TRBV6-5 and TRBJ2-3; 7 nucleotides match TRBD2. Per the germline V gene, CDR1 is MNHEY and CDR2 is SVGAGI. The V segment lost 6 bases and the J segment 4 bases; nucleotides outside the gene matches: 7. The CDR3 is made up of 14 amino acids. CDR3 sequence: CASRDGGGADTQYF. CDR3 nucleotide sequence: TGTGCCAGCAGGGATGGCGGGGGAGCAGATACGCAGTATTTT.

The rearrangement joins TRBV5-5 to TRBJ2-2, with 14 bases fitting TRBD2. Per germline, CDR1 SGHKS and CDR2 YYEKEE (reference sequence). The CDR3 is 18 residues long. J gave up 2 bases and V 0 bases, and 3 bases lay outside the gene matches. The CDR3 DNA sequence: TGTGCCAGCAGCTTGGGACTAGCGGGAGGGCCTAACACCGGGGAGCTGTTTTTT. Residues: CASSLGLAGGPNTGELFF.

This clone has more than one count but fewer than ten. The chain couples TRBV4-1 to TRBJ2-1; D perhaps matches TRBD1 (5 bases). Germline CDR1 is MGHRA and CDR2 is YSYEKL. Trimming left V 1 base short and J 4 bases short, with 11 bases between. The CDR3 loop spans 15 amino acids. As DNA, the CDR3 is TGCGCCAGCAGCCAAGGCTCGACAGCGTACAATGAGCAGTTCTTC. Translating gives CASSQGSTAYNEQFF.

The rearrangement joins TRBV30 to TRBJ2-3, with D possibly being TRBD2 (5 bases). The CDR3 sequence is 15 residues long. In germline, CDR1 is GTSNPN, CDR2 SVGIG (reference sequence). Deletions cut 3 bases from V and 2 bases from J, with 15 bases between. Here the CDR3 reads CAWRGDRVITDTQYF. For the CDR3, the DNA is TGTGCCTGGAGGGGAGACCGCGTTATCACAGATACGCAGTATTTT.

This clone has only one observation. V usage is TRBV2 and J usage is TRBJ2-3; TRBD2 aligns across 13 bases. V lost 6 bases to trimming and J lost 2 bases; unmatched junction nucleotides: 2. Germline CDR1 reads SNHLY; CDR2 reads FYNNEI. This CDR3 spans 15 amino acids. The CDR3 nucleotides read TGTGCCAGCAGACTAGCGGGGGGGCCCACAGATACGCAGTATTTT. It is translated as CASRLAGGPTDTQYF.

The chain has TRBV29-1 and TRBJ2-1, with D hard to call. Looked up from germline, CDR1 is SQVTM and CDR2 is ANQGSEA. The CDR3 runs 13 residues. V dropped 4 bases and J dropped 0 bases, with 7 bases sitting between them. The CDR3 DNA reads TGCAGCGTTGGCCCGGGCTCCTACAATGAGCAGTTCTTC. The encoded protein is CSVGPGSYNEQFF.

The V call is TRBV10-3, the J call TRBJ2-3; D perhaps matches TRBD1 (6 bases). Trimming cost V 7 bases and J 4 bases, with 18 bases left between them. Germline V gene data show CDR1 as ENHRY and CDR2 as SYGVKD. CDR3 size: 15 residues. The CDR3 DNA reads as TGTGCCATCATGAGGGGGATTGTGGATGCAGATACGCAGTATTTT. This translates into CAIMRGIVDADTQYF.

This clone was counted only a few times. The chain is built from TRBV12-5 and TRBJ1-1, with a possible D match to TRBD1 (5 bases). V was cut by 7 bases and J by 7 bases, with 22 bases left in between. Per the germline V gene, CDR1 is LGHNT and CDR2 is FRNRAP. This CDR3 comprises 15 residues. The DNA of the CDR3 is TGTGCTAGTGCCCCCTCCGGGCAGGGCTGGGGTGAAGCTTTCTTT. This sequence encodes CASAPSGQGWGEAFF. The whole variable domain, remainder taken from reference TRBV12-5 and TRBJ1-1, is DARVTQTPRHKVTEMGQEVTMRCQPILGHNTVFWYRQTMMQGLELLAYFRNRAPLDDSGMPKDRFSAEMPDATLATLKIQPSEPRDSAVYFCASAPSGQGWGEAFFGQGTRLTVV.

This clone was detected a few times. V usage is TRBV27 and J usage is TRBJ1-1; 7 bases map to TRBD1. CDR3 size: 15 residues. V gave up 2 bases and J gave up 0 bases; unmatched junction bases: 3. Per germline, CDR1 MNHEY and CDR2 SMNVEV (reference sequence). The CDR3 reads CASSLRQGVNTEAFF. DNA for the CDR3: TGTGCCAGCAGTTTACGGCAGGGGGTGAACACTGAAGCTTTCTTT.

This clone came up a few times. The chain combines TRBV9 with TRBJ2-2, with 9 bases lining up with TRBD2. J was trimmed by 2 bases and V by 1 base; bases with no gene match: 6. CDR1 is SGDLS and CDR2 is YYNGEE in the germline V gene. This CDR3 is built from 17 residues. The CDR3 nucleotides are TGTGCCAGCAGCGTACTTAGCGGGAGCGGTAACACCGGGGAGCTGTTTTTT. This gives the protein CASSVLSGSGNTGELFF.

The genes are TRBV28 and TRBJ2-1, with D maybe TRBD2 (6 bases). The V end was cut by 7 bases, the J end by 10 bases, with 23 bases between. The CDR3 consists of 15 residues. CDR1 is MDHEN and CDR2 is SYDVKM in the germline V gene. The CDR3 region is CASTINRDSLGEQFF. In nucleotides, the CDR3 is TGTGCCAGCACAATTAACCGGGACTCCCTGGGGGAGCAGTTCTTC.

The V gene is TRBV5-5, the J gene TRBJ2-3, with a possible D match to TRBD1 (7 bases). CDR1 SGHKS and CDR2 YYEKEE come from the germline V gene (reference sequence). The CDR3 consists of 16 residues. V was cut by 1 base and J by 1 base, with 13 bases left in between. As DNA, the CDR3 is TGTGCCAGCAGCTTGTACAGGGGAGGAGGCACAGATACGCAGTATTTT. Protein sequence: CASSLYRGGGTDTQYF.

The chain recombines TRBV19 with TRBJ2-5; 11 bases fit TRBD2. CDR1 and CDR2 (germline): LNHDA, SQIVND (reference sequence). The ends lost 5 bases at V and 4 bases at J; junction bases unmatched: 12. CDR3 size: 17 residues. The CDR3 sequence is CASSGSAASGRRETQYF. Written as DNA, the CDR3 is TGTGCCAGTAGTGGATCGGCGGCTAGCGGGAGGCGAGAGACCCAGTACTTC.

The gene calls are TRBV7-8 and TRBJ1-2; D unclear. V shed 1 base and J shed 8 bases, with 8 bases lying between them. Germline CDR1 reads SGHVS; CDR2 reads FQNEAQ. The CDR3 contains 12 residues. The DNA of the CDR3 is TGTGCCAGCAGCTTAGACACCCTCGGCTACACCTTC. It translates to CASSLDTLGYTF.